The rows below give T cell receptor beta chains drawn from one sample of a study of a mutant IDH1 vaccine in newly diagnosed glioma. Which antigens these TCRs recognize remains unknown. Profiled with immunoSEQ multiplex PCR; TCRdb holds only in-frame clones, not every one. The table has tens of thousands of clones, roughly nine tenths seen once. Specimen: PBMCs, collected from a glioma patient whose treatment included an IDH1 peptide vaccine. The receptor source for this set is a woman in her fifties or sixties with glioma. Each CDR3 is given with its conserved first and last residue. Fields, in order: clone size, V gene, J gene, D gene, CDR3 DNA, CDR3 protein. A D gene is named only where the DNA matches it firmly. Where a row states a size, it is once, few, many or the class of an expanded clone; other rows omit it.

.	TRBV5-6	TRBJ2-7	.	TGTGCCAGCAGCTTCTTCTCCGCCTACGAGCAGTACTTC	CASSFFSAYEQYF
once	TRBV10-3	TRBJ2-7	TRBD2	TGTGCCATCTCCTCAGGCGGGAGTTTGTCCTACGAGCAGTACTTC	CAISSGGSLSYEQYF
.	TRBV5-1	TRBJ2-7	TRBD2	TGCGCCAGCAGCCTAGGACTAGTGGCTAACGAGCAGTACTTC	CASSLGLVANEQYF
.	TRBV5-1	TRBJ1-1	.	TGCGCCAGCTCTAATAACCGGGGCACTGAAGCTTTCTTT	CASSNNRGTEAFF
.	TRBV6-5	TRBJ2-7	.	TGTGCCAGCAGACGACAGGCCCGGGACGAGCAGTACTTC	CASRRQARDEQYF
.	TRBV6-1	TRBJ1-5	.	TGTGCCAGCAGCGCTAATCAGCCCCAGCATTTT	CASSANQPQHF
.	TRBV6-1	TRBJ2-1	TRBD2	TGTGCCAGCCTTCCTAGCGGGAGGGCCTACAATGAGCAGTTCTTC	CASLPSGRAYNEQFF
.	TRBV11-3	TRBJ2-1	.	TGTGCCAGCAGCTTAGATTCCACAGCGCACAATGAGCAGTTCTTC	CASSLDSTAHNEQFF
.	TRBV9	TRBJ2-7	.	TGTGCCAGCAGCCCTGGGGACGGCTCCTACGAGCAGTACTTC	CASSPGDGSYEQYF
.	TRBV5-5	TRBJ2-1	.	TGTGCCAGCAGCTCAAGACAGATCTCCTACAATGAGCAGTTCTTC	CASSSRQISYNEQFF
.	TRBV5-6	TRBJ2-7	.	TGTGCCAGCAGCTTGCTTAAAATCTACGAGCAGTACTTC	CASSLLKIYEQYF
once	TRBV5-6	TRBJ1-5	.	TGTGCCAGCAGCCGGAGGGGGGAAGGCAATCAGCCCCAGCATTTT	CASSRRGEGNQPQHF
.	TRBV15	TRBJ2-5	.	TGTGCCACCAGCAGAGATCATCCGGCAAGGGTTCGAGAGACCCAGTACTTC	CATSRDHPARVRETQYF
.	TRBV7-3	TRBJ2-1	TRBD2	TGTGCCAGCAGCCTCCTCGCGGGAGGGAAAGTCAATGAGCAGTTCTTC	CASSLLAGGKVNEQFF
.	TRBV6-1	TRBJ2-3	.	TGTGCCAGCAGTGAATACCAGACAGATACGCAGTATTTT	CASSEYQTDTQYF
.	TRBV13	TRBJ1-5	.	TGTGCCAGCAGCCTAGGGAGGGCCAATCAGCCCCAGCATTTT	CASSLGRANQPQHF
once	TRBV5-1	TRBJ2-7	TRBD2	TGCGCCAGCAGCCCGGAGCCTAGCGGGAGTTCTTCCTACGAGCAGTACTTC	CASSPEPSGSSSYEQYF
.	TRBV28	TRBJ1-1	.	TGTGCCAGCAGGCCATGGGGGAACACTGAAGCTTTCTTT	CASRPWGNTEAFF
.	TRBV2	TRBJ1-3	TRBD1	TGTGCCAGCAGGCAGGGGGCTGGAAACACCATATATTTT	CASRQGAGNTIYF
.	TRBV4-2	TRBJ2-3	.	TGTGCCAGCAGCCAAGATGAGGGGCAGGGGCTAATAGATACGCAGTATTTT	CASSQDEGQGLIDTQYF
once	TRBV30	TRBJ1-3	.	TGTGCCTGGAGAGTGAGCTCTGGAAACACCATATATTTT	CAWRVSSGNTIYF
.	TRBV28	TRBJ2-2	.	TGTGCCGGCCAGCAAAGGGCGTTCACCGGGGAGCTGTTTTTT	CAGQQRAFTGELFF
once	TRBV11-2	TRBJ1-5	.	TGTGCCAGCAGCCTCTGGGAAGATCAGCCCCAGCATTTT	CASSLWEDQPQHF
.	TRBV4-1	TRBJ1-6	.	TGCGCCAGCAGCCAAGGCTCACTCGGGGGGCACTGGAATTCACCCCTCCACTTT	CASSQGSLGGHWNSPLHF
.	TRBV2	TRBJ2-1	.	TGTGCCAGCAGTGACGAGCAGGGCTCCTACAATGAGCAGTTCTTC	CASSDEQGSYNEQFF
.	TRBV27	TRBJ1-5	.	TGTGCCAGCAGTCCCTTTGAAGGGGGGCTGGGCAATCAGCCCCAGCATTTT	CASSPFEGGLGNQPQHF
.	TRBV28	TRBJ2-7	.	TGTGCCAGCAGTTTACGGTACGAGCAGTACTTC	CASSLRYEQYF
.	TRBV11-2	TRBJ2-7	.	TGTGCCAGCAGCTTAGAGGGCGAGCAGTACTTC	CASSLEGEQYF
.	TRBV18	TRBJ1-4	.	TGTGCCAGCTCACCACGCGACGATGAAAAACTGTTTTTT	CASSPRDDEKLFF
.	TRBV2	TRBJ1-6	.	TGTGCCAGCAGTGAAGAGGGTGTGGAGATCTCACCCCTCCACTTT	CASSEEGVEISPLHF
.	TRBV5-5	TRBJ2-7	TRBD1	TGTGCCAGCAGCTTGGCCGGTGGGACAGCAACCTACGAGCAGTACTTC	CASSLAGGTATYEQYF
.	TRBV6-5	TRBJ2-3	.	TGTGCCAGCAGTCGTAAGCGGGCTAGCACAGATACGCAGTATTTT	CASSRKRASTDTQYF
.	TRBV28	TRBJ1-5	.	TGTGCCAGCAGTCTTACAGGATTCAATCAGCCCCAGCATTTT	CASSLTGFNQPQHF
.	TRBV7-2	TRBJ2-7	.	TGTGCCAGCAGCTTCTCCTACGAGCAGTACTTC	CASSFSYEQYF
.	TRBV7-8	TRBJ1-1	.	TGTGCCAGCAGCTGGGGGGGGGCAGGAGACACTGAAGCTTTCTTT	CASSWGGAGDTEAFF
.	TRBV28	TRBJ1-5	.	TGTGCCAGCAGCCCCACCAGGAGAAATCAGCCCCAGCATTTT	CASSPTRRNQPQHF
.	TRBV5-1	TRBJ2-3	.	TGCGCCAGCAGCTTGTGGGCCGATAAGGGAGATACGCAGTATTTT	CASSLWADKGDTQYF
.	TRBV7-2	TRBJ2-5	.	TGTGCCAGCAGCTTAGTCAGGGATCAAGAGACCCAGTACTTC	CASSLVRDQETQYF
.	TRBV5-1	TRBJ2-1	.	TGCGCCAGCAGCTTGGCCTCCCCCTCCTACAATGAGCAGTTCTTC	CASSLASPSYNEQFF
once	TRBV5-1	TRBJ2-7	TRBD2	TGCGCCAGCAGCTTGGATCCTAGCGGTTTAAGCTCCTACGAGCAGTACTTC	CASSLDPSGLSSYEQYF